The next 11 T cell receptor beta chains were all read from a single sample in a study of shared clonotypes between healthy human individuals. Measured with immunoSEQ multiplex PCR; TCRdb has only the in-frame clones, and not every one. The data hold 850,000 to 1,100,000 clones, with 77% observed a single time. Sequencing used memory CD4+ T cells from PBMCs. Subset of the sample: CD45RA-negative fraction. Receptor source: a man aged 18 to 29 in good health. Some clones in this sample may be carry-over from other donors' samples.

This clone was seen only a few times. This chain connects TRBV5-1 to TRBJ2-7; TRBD2 is a possible D gene (6 bases). This CDR3 comprises 15 residues. Deletions cut 4 bases from V and 9 bases from J, with 23 bases between. The V gene's germline CDR1 is SGHRS and CDR2 YFSETQ. As DNA, the CDR3 is TGCGCCAGCAGCCCGGGCTCGGGAGAAGGGGAAGTGCAGTACTTC. Translated, it gives CASSPGSGEGEVQYF.

This rearrangement joins TRBV19 to TRBJ2-3; 9 bases agree with TRBD2. J was trimmed by 0 bases and V by 10 bases; bases with no gene match: 20. In germline, CDR1 is LNHDA, CDR2 SQIVND (reference sequence). CDR3 length: 19 residues. This CDR3 reads CATNKRPQLAGTSTDTQYF. As DNA, the CDR3 is TGTGCCACCAACAAAAGGCCCCAACTAGCGGGCACTAGCACAGATACGCAGTATTTT.

This clone was observed once. The chain has TRBV27 and TRBJ1-1, with D unresolved. Deletions cut 7 bases from V and 0 bases from J, with 15 bases between. The CDR3 covers 15 residues. Germline lookup yields CDR1 MNHEY and CDR2 SMNVEV (reference sequence). The CDR3 loop is CASTPPGPMNTEAFF. The CDR3 DNA follows: TGTGCCAGCACCCCCCCCGGCCCCATGAACACTGAAGCTTTCTTT.

J is TRBJ1-2 and V is TRBV19, with TRBD1 as a possible D gene (5 bases). V lost 3 bases to trimming and J lost 6 bases, with 11 bases between them. The CDR3 runs to 13 residues. Germline loops: CDR1 LNHDA, CDR2 SQIVND (reference sequence). The CDR3: CASSIGWGDGYTF. CDR3 bases: TGTGCCAGTAGTATCGGTTGGGGGGATGGCTACACCTTC. The complete variable domain, with remaining parts taken from reference TRBV19 and TRBJ1-2, reads DGGITQSPKYLFRKEGQNVTLSCEQNLNHDAMYWYRQDPGQGLRLIYYSQIVNDFQKGDIAEGYSVSREKKESFPLTVTSAQKNPTAFYLCASSIGWGDGYTFGSGTRLTVV.

J is TRBJ2-7 and V is TRBV6-5, with TRBD1 matching 7 bases. J lost 3 bases, V lost 6 bases, and 11 bases had no gene match. Germline CDR1 and CDR2: MNHEY and SVGAGI. CDR3 size: 15 residues. CDR3 region: CASRWAPGQSYEQYF. For the CDR3, the DNA is TGTGCCAGCAGATGGGCCCCGGGACAGAGCTACGAGCAGTACTTC.

This rearrangement joins TRBV5-8 to TRBJ2-1; 13 nucleotides match TRBD2. Germline trimming cut 0 bases from V and 5 bases from J; bases unmatched to any gene: 8. CDR1 and CDR2 (germline): SGHTS, YDEGEE. This CDR3 has 18 amino acids. The CDR3 region is CASSLVPRGLAGDNEQFF. The CDR3 DNA sequence: TGTGCCAGCAGCTTGGTCCCTCGTGGACTAGCGGGGGACAATGAGCAGTTCTTC.

The CDR3 region is CATQGTTPYGYTF. DNA of the CDR3: TGTGCCACTCAGGGGACTACCCCCTATGGCTACACCTTC. The chain uses TRBV19 and TRBJ1-2; D might be TRBD1 (6 bases). Per the germline V gene, CDR1 is LNHDA and CDR2 is SQIVND (reference sequence). CDR3 length equals 13 residues. The V and J ends lost 10 bases and 4 bases respectively, with 16 bases between them. Supplemented by reference TRBV19 and TRBJ1-2, the full variable domain reads DGGITQSPKYLFRKEGQNVTLSCEQNLNHDAMYWYRQDPGQGLRLIYYSQIVNDFQKGDIAEGYSVSREKKESFPLTVTSAQKNPTAFYLCATQGTTPYGYTFGSGTRLTVV.

This clone occurred a few times. The chain combines TRBV5-1 with TRBJ2-7; 8 bases are a match to TRBD1. This CDR3 comprises 15 residues. Per germline, CDR1 SGHRS and CDR2 YFSETQ. Losses at the gene ends were 0 bases for V and 7 bases for J; bases not matched to a gene: 9. In nucleotides, the CDR3 is TGCGCCAGCAGCTTGGATAGTGGCAGGGGGCAAGAGCAGTACTTC. Amino acids: CASSLDSGRGQEQYF.

This chain joins TRBV10-1 and TRBJ1-5; 9 nucleotides line up with TRBD1. Trimming took 6 bases from V and 0 from J; bases not matched to a gene: 15. Germline values: CDR1 WNHNN, CDR2 SYGVQD (reference sequence). This CDR3 has 19 residues. The CDR3 DNA follows: TGCGCCAGCAGAGAGGAGACCGGGACAGGGAACTATAGCAATCAGCCCCAGCATTTT. Amino acids: CASREETGTGNYSNQPQHF.

This clone has more than one count but fewer than ten. The V gene is TRBV6-5, the J gene TRBJ1-5; TRBD1 matches 9 bases. CDR1 MNHEY and CDR2 SVGAGI come from the germline V gene. After removal of 4 bases from V and 6 bases from J, the junction contained 7 bases not matched to a gene. This CDR3 is built from 15 residues. The CDR3 reads CASSSGQGIGQPQHF. The CDR3 DNA reads TGTGCCAGCAGTTCGGGACAGGGTATTGGTCAGCCCCAGCATTTT.

The chain is built from TRBV6-6 and TRBJ1-4; D may be TRBD1 (6 bases). Trimming cost V 6 bases and J 7 bases, with 15 bases left between them. This CDR3 is built from 14 residues. Germline CDR1 and CDR2: MNHNY and SVGAGI (reference sequence). The chain's CDR3 is CASSRGGAGEKLFF. The CDR3, as DNA: TGTGCCAGCAGCCGAGGGGGGGCGGGTGAAAAACTGTTTTTT.